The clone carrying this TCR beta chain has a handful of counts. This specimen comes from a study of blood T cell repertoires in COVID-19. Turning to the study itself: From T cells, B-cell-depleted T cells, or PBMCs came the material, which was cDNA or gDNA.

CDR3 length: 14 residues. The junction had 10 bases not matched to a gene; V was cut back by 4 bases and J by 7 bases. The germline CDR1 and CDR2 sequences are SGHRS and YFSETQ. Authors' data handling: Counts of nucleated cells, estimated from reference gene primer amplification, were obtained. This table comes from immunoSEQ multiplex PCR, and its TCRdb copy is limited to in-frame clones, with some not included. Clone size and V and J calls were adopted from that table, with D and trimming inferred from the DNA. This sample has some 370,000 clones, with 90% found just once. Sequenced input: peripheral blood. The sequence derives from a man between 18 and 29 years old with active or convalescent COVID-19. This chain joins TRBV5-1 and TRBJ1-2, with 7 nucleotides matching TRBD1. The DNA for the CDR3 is TGCGCCAGCAGCCCGGGTGAGGGGGCGTCTGGCTACACCTTC. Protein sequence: CASSPGEGASGYTF.